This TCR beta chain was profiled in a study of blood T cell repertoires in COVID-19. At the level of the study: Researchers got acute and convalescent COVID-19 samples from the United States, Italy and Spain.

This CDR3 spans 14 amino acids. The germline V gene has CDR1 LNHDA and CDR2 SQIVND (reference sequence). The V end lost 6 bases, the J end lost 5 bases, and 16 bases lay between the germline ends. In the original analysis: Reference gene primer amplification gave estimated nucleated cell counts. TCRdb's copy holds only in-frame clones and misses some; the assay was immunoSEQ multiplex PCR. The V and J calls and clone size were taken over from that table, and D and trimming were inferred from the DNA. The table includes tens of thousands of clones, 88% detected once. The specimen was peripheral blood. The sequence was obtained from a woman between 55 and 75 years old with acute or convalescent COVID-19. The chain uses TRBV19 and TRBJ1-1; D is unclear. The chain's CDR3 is CASRPLRLVTEAFF. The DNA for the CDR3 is TGTGCCAGTAGGCCACTTCGGTTAGTAACTGAAGCTTTCTTT.